The 29 T cell receptor beta chains below were found in one sample sequenced in a study of Tregs in tolerant kidney transplant recipients. The repertoire was sequenced with immunoSEQ multiplex PCR; TCRdb's copy has only in-frame clones and lacks some. The sample consists of approximately 60,000 clones, 98% of them appearing once. The specimen comprised Tregs from blood, sampled before the transplant. Receptor source: a human donor who received a combined kidney and bone marrow transplant.

In DNA form, the CDR3 reads TGTGCCAGTACCTTACAGGGGTCAAGGGAAAACACCATATATTTT. Amino acids: CASTLQGSRENTIYF. The chain combines TRBV19 with TRBJ1-3, with 7 bases identical to TRBD1. Trimming at V came to 7 bases and at J to 6 bases, leaving 12 bases not matched to a gene. The germline CDR1 and CDR2 sequences are LNHDA and SQIVND (reference sequence). The CDR3 is 15 amino acids.

This chain uses TRBV7-9 with TRBJ2-1, with TRBD1 identical over 11 bases. The CDR3 is made up of 16 amino acids. Germline V gene data show CDR1 as SEHNR and CDR2 as FQNEAQ (reference sequence). V trimming: 5 bases; J trimming: 6 bases; junction bases outside the gene matches: 9. CDR3 nucleotide sequence: TGTGCCAGCAGCCCTTGGAGGACAGGGGGCATCAATGAGCAGTTCTTC. Protein product: CASSPWRTGGINEQFF.

The chain has TRBV28 and TRBJ2-1; 9 bases are shared with TRBD1. Trimming took 2 bases from V and 7 from J; bases not matched to a gene: 3. The CDR3 spans 14 residues. The germline CDR1 and CDR2 sequences are MDHEN and SYDVKM. The CDR3 spells CASSLGTGWNEQFF. The CDR3 DNA follows: TGTGCCAGCAGTTTAGGGACAGGGTGGAATGAGCAGTTCTTC.

The V and J genes are TRBV30 and TRBJ1-5, with a possible D match to TRBD1 (5 bases). CDR3 length equals 13 residues. The V end lost 0 bases, the J end lost 7 bases, and 10 bases lay between the germline ends. Germline assignment: CDR1 GTSNPN and CDR2 SVGIG (reference sequence). CDR3 region: CAWSVRGEQPQHF. The CDR3 DNA reads as TGTGCCTGGAGTGTACGGGGGGAGCAGCCCCAGCATTTT.

The chain recombines TRBV5-1 with TRBJ2-1; 9 bases agree with TRBD2. The V gene end was trimmed by 6 bases and the J gene end by 4 bases; junction bases not matched to a gene: 5. The CDR3 sequence is 14 residues long. Germline assignment: CDR1 SGHRS and CDR2 YFSETQ. CDR3 protein: CASTIAGAYNEQFF. The DNA for the CDR3 is TGCGCCAGCACGATAGCGGGGGCTTACAATGAGCAGTTCTTC.

The chain links TRBV5-4 to TRBJ2-7; 12 bases agree with TRBD2. The trim removed 4 bases at V and 6 bases at J, leaving 8 bases unmatched. CDR1 is SGHNT and CDR2 is YYREEE in the germline V gene (reference sequence). This CDR3 comprises 15 residues. CDR3 sequence reads: CASSLASGGAGEQYF. The CDR3 bases are TGTGCCAGCAGCCTCGCTAGCGGGGGGGCTGGCGAGCAGTACTTC.

The chain links TRBV4-3 to TRBJ2-3, with TRBD2 matching 9 bases. J gave up 0 bases and V 4 bases, and 2 bases lay outside the gene matches. CDR1 is LGHNA, CDR2 YSLEER, per germline. The CDR3 is 15 amino acids. DNA of the CDR3: TGCGCCAGCAGCCCGCGGGAGGGGAGCACAGATACGCAGTATTTT. It codes for CASSPREGSTDTQYF.

V gene TRBV7-8 combines with J gene TRBJ2-7, with TRBD2 identical over 12 bases. CDR1 is SGHVS, CDR2 FQNEAQ, per germline. The CDR3 spans 20 residues. V lost 5 bases and J lost 0; bases outside the gene matches: 17. The CDR3 bases are TGTGCCAGCAGCCTCTGGGGACTAGCGGGCCAGAGGGGGTCCTCCTACGAGCAGTACTTC. Encoded protein: CASSLWGLAGQRGSSYEQYF.

The CDR3 region is CATSYGGALGETQYF. Here the CDR3 DNA reads TGTGCCACCAGCTACGGGGGAGCTCTGGGAGAGACCCAGTACTTC. This chain connects TRBV15 to TRBJ2-5; D is perhaps TRBD2 (6 bases). Germline CDR1 is LNHNV and CDR2 is YYDKDF (reference sequence). V was trimmed by 5 bases and J by 4 bases, leaving 17 bases between them. The CDR3 is 15 residues long. Variable domain in full (rest from reference TRBV15 and TRBJ2-5): DAMVIQNPRYQVTQFGKPVTLSCSQTLNHNVMYWYQQKSSQAPKLLFHYYDKDFNNEADTPDNFQSRRPNTSFCFLDIRSPGLGDTAMYLCATSYGGALGETQYFGPGTRLLVL.

The chain recombines TRBV4-1 with TRBJ1-4; weak D call: TRBD1 (6 bases). CDR3 size: 15 residues. The germline gives CDR1 MGHRA, CDR2 YSYEKL. Trimming removed 1 base from V and 3 bases from J, with 9 bases in between. The CDR3 loop reads CASSQVQGPNEKLFF. CDR3 coding DNA: TGCGCCAGCAGCCAAGTACAGGGTCCTAATGAAAAACTGTTTTTT.

J is TRBJ2-7 and V is TRBV5-6; 8 positions match TRBD2. The CDR3 extends over 14 amino acids. The V and J ends lost 3 bases and 4 bases, in that order; junction bases with no gene match: 6. The germline V gene encodes CDR1 SGHDT and CDR2 YYEEEE. The CDR3 DNA reads TGTGCCAGCAGCTCTCCGGGACTAGGATACGAGCAGTACTTC. Translating it yields CASSSPGLGYEQYF.

The CDR3, as DNA: TGTGCCAGCAGCAACTCCCTGACAGGAGCCTACGAGCAGTACTTC. This sequence encodes CASSNSLTGAYEQYF. The rearrangement links TRBV2 to TRBJ2-7; a possible D gene is TRBD1 (6 bases). Trimming removed 6 bases from V and 2 bases from J, with 17 bases in between. CDR1 is SNHLY, CDR2 FYNNEI, per germline. The CDR3 runs to 15 residues.

V and J are TRBV2 and TRBJ2-1; 7 bases are a match to TRBD1. The germline V gene has CDR1 SNHLY and CDR2 FYNNEI. V shed 8 bases, J shed 0 bases, and the junction held 7 bases outside the gene matches. CDR3 length: 15 residues. The chain's CDR3 is CASRQGVFSYNEQFF. CDR3 sequence (DNA): TGTGCCAGCCGACAGGGAGTCTTCTCCTACAATGAGCAGTTCTTC. Combining the CDR3 with reference TRBV2 and TRBJ2-1 gives the whole variable domain EPEVTQTPSHQVTQMGQEVILRCVPISNHLYFYWYRQILGQKVEFLVSFYNNEISEKSEIFDDQFSVERPDGSNFTLKIRSTKLEDSAMYFCASRQGVFSYNEQFFGPGTRLTVL.

The chain is built from TRBV11-2 and TRBJ2-1; 7 bases map to TRBD2. Unmatched junction bases numbered 10, after V lost 4 bases and J lost 7 bases. Per germline, CDR1 SGHAT and CDR2 FQNNGV. CDR3 length equals 15 residues. Here the CDR3 reads CASSSGGFGSNEQFF. DNA of the CDR3: TGTGCCAGCAGCTCGGGGGGTTTTGGCTCTAATGAGCAGTTCTTC.

This clone was observed once. The rearrangement uses TRBV27 and TRBJ1-2, with 7 bases lining up with TRBD1. In germline, CDR1 is MNHEY, CDR2 SMNVEV (reference sequence). J gave up 8 bases and V 2 bases, and 11 bases lay outside the gene matches. The CDR3 is 15 residues long. CDR3 DNA sequence: TGTGCCAGCAGTTTAATTTTCCAGGGGGGAAAAGGCTACACCTTC. It specifies CASSLIFQGGKGYTF.

This chain connects TRBV2 to TRBJ1-5; D unclear. This CDR3 has 13 amino acids. Germline CDR1 and CDR2: SNHLY and FYNNEI. Trimming took off 7 bases at V and 6 bases at J, with 13 bases between the two ends. In DNA form, the CDR3 reads TGTGCCAGCAATTTGTGGGGAGGTCAGCCCCAGCATTTT. Amino acid sequence: CASNLWGGQPQHF.

This sequence joins TRBV29-1 and TRBJ1-1, with 7 bases identical to TRBD1. The CDR3 spans 16 residues. CDR1 and CDR2 (germline): SQVTM, ANQGSEA. Germline trimming cut 5 bases from V and 0 bases from J; bases unmatched to any gene: 12. The CDR3 DNA sequence: TGCAGCGTTCGAGTTCAAGGACAGGCATTGAACACTGAAGCTTTCTTT. It is translated as CSVRVQGQALNTEAFF.

The V gene is TRBV6-5, the J gene TRBJ1-4, with D hard to call. Trimming pared 5 bases from V and 0 bases from J, leaving 10 bases between. The CDR3 totals 15 residues. Germline-derived CDR1 and CDR2 are MNHEY and SVGAGI. The CDR3, as DNA: TGTGCCAGCAGTCCCTCGTACTCAACTAATGAAAAACTGTTTTTT. It yields the protein CASSPSYSTNEKLFF.

V usage is TRBV30 and J usage is TRBJ2-7, with D possibly TRBD1 on 5 matching bases. CDR1 is GTSNPN and CDR2 is SVGIG in the germline V gene (reference sequence). This CDR3 comprises 13 residues. With 4 bases removed from V and 6 bases from J, the gap between germline ends came to 16 bases. The CDR3 reads CAWTDSLWGEQYF. CDR3 coding DNA: TGTGCCTGGACCGACAGCCTTTGGGGCGAGCAGTACTTC.

The V gene is TRBV5-4, the J gene TRBJ2-5; 8 bases match TRBD2. The J segment lost 2 bases and the V segment lost 1 base, leaving 7 bases of the junction unmatched. CDR3 size: 16 residues. CDR1 is SGHNT, CDR2 YYREEE, per germline (reference sequence). CDR3 residues: CASSLQGLVAQETQYF. The CDR3 DNA reads as TGTGCCAGCAGCTTGCAGGGACTAGTAGCACAAGAGACCCAGTACTTC.

This clone was counted a single time. The rearrangement uses TRBV19 and TRBJ1-2, with D hard to call. Germline values: CDR1 LNHDA, CDR2 SQIVND (reference sequence). This CDR3 comprises 12 residues. Deletions cut 3 bases from V and 4 bases from J, with 6 bases between. CDR3 in DNA: TGTGCCAGTAGTATGTTCAGCTATGGCTACACCTTC. Translation gives CASSMFSYGYTF.

This chain links TRBV29-1 with TRBJ2-1; TRBD1 aligns across 7 bases. V was clipped by 5 bases and J by 3 bases; unmatched bases: 4. Looked up from germline, CDR1 is SQVTM and CDR2 is ANQGSEA. The length of the CDR3 is 13 residues. This CDR3 is CSVQGQIYNEQFF. Written as DNA, the CDR3 is TGCAGCGTTCAGGGACAGATCTACAATGAGCAGTTCTTC.

The V and J genes are TRBV5-4 and TRBJ2-1; possible D gene TRBD1, 5 bases. The CDR3 spans 14 residues. V gave up 5 bases and J gave up 0 bases, with 9 bases separating them. The germline gives CDR1 SGHNT, CDR2 YYREEE (reference sequence). The DNA for the CDR3 is TGTGCCAGCAGGGGGCAGGACTCCTACAATGAGCAGTTCTTC. Protein sequence: CASRGQDSYNEQFF.

V usage is TRBV7-8 and J usage is TRBJ2-1; 12 bases are shared with TRBD2. This CDR3 spans 17 amino acids. The trim removed 1 base at V and 3 bases at J, leaving 4 bases unmatched. Germline CDR1 and CDR2: SGHVS and FQNEAQ. CDR3 nucleotide sequence: TGTGCCAGCAGCTTAGAAGGACTAGCGGGACTCTACAATGAGCAGTTCTTC. Its translation is CASSLEGLAGLYNEQFF.

This rearrangement joins TRBV15 to TRBJ2-1; D is undetermined. Germline V gives CDR1 LNHNV, CDR2 YYDKDF (reference sequence). V lost 5 bases and J 9 bases, leaving 20 bases between the germline ends. This CDR3 has 15 amino acids. The CDR3 bases are TGTGCCACCAGCCGAGCGTCCATGGCAGGTATTGAGCAGTTCTTC. This translates into CATSRASMAGIEQFF.

The chain joins TRBV11-2 to TRBJ2-2; 7 positions agree with TRBD1. The CDR3 extends over 15 amino acids. J lost 1 base, V lost 5 bases, and 4 bases had no gene match. Germline V CDR1 and CDR2: SGHAT, FQNNGV. The CDR3 sequence: CASSLGTVNTGELFF. The CDR3 DNA is TGTGCCAGCAGCCTGGGGACAGTGAACACCGGGGAGCTGTTTTTT.

This rearrangement joins TRBV27 to TRBJ2-6; possibly TRBD1 for D (5 bases). Germline V gene lookup returns CDR1 MNHEY and CDR2 SMNVEV (reference sequence). Trimming cost V 5 bases and J 4 bases, with 12 bases left between them. The CDR3 totals 15 residues. CDR3 bases: TGTGCCAGCAGTAAGTTGGGGCTCGGGGCCAACGTCCTGACTTTC. It is translated as CASSKLGLGANVLTF.

The CDR3 is CAWSVTEGGTQYF. The CDR3 DNA follows: TGTGCCTGGAGTGTAACTGAAGGCGGAACGCAGTATTTT. J is TRBJ2-3 and V is TRBV30; D gene uncertain. V was clipped by 0 bases and J by 9 bases, with 13 bases between them. This CDR3 has 13 amino acids. Germline V gene data show CDR1 as GTSNPN and CDR2 as SVGIG (reference sequence).

This sequence joins TRBV5-1 and TRBJ2-2, with a weak D call TRBD2 (7 bases). CDR1 SGHRS and CDR2 YFSETQ come from the germline V gene. Trimming cost V 7 bases and J 3 bases, with 19 bases left between them. This CDR3 is 16 amino acids long. CDR3 loop: CASGTGGNLYTGELFF. The CDR3 DNA follows: TGCGCCAGCGGGACGGGGGGCAATCTTTACACCGGGGAGCTGTTTTTT.